The TCR beta chain under discussion was sequenced for a study of shared clonotypes between healthy human individuals (TCRdb year 2020). Broadly, across the study: A couple of women and a few men aged 18 to 49 years were included in the cohort. For each donor, three plates each were used for CD4 naive and CD4 memory, two plates were used for CD8 naive, and one plate was used for CD8 memory. Blood TCR repertoires of about five healthy adults were deeply sequenced to estimate repertoire size and the extent of clonotype sharing between individuals. To increase sequencing depth and limit assay-specific biases, different laboratories used diverse techniques to prepare libraries and sequence TCR repertoires. Each donor's leukapheresis produced roughly between about 0.8 and 8.9 billion PBMCs.

What the research found in general, with its limitations: Sampling was limited to blood, and TCR repertoires in tissue likely differ from TCR repertoires in blood. Estimated clonotype richness was generally larger for naive than for memory subsets. Compared with non-shared clonotypes, the clonotypes found in all four sorted-subset donors had higher generation probabilities. Pairwise subsampling indicated that sequencing depth was expected to affect the degree of clonotype sharing among donors. Rarefaction of sorted-subset datasets indicated incomplete sequencing despite the large sequencing depth. The small number of donors limited the genetic and exposure-history diversity represented. Sharing across a few donors was observed for 5% to 6.5% of naive CD4, about 3.2% of naive CD8, roughly 2.3% of memory CD4, and about 0.38% of memory CD8 clonotypes.

This clone was observed once. Its specific antigen is unknown. No base quality information exists; no much larger clone differs at one position. The cysteine opens and the phenylalanine closes a CDR3 of 18 amino acids. Only the CDR3 DNA is retained, 54 bases long and in frame from the first base. CDR1 and CDR2 (SEHNR, FQNEAQ) derive from the germline V gene (reference sequence). Deletion took 7 bases off V and 0 bases off J, with a span of 21 bases between the germline ends. CD8 naive samples were CD45RO-negative cells positively selected for CCR7, giving a CD45RA+CCR7+ population that excluded TemRA cells. Healthy HIV-negative adults with no recently reported acute infections or vaccinations were included as donors. Every donor was a Caucasian adult living in Nashville, Tennessee, USA. Blood was obtained by leukapheresis, after which PBMCs were separated by Ficoll-Histopaque density gradient centrifugation and cryopreserved in liquid nitrogen vapor phase. Analytical flow cytometry was used to check the purity and quantity of each magnetically sorted T cell population. From each sorted fraction, genomic DNA was isolated and quantified by UV absorbance on a Nanodrop 2000c.

Using the deep immunoSEQ assay, TCR CDR3 regions were amplified from genomic DNA by multiplex PCR. Extracted genomic DNA from each cell subset was distributed evenly across all wells of several immunoSEQ 96-well plates, and each plate was treated as a replicate. For sorted subsets, approximately 200 ng of genomic DNA, equivalent to some 30,000 T cell genomes, went into each replicate PCR. Purified libraries were quantified with a Qubit 3.0 fluorometer, sized on a Bioanalyzer 2100, and re-quantified with the KAPA Library Quantification kit. Every immunoSEQ 96-well plate was sequenced on a dedicated single-read 150-cycle Illumina NextSeq 550 flow cell. The study's processing was this. The immunoSEQ output contained only junctional sequences without quality scores, so filtering could not match that applied to full-length reads. To assign V/J genes and CDR3, sequences were annotated against IMGT germline references using PyIR, a Python wrapper for IgBLAST v1.9. Any read was removed if the V/J assignment was weak (E-value above 1e-6), the CDR3 was missing, or the read contained stop codons, out-of-frame junctions, or ambiguous translated residues. V3J clonotypes were defined as sequences sharing an identical inferred V gene, J gene, and CDR3 amino acid sequence. The percentage overlap between two repertoires was calculated by dividing the number of shared unique clonotypes by the size of the smaller repertoire. Three approaches were used to assess repertoire richness: RTK rarefaction, the Chao1 estimator, and Recon v2.1 estimates of unobserved clonotypes. Generation probabilities for all TCRbeta clonotypes obtained by the gDNA method from a handful of donors were computed using OLGA. In TCRdb, the immuneACCESS table is reduced to in-frame sequences with V and J assigned. These tables do not hold every clone; where another copy was compared, an unresolved V gene accounts for under half, and the others remain unexplained. Clone size and V and J calls were adopted from that table, with D and trimming inferred from the DNA. The sample profile shows about 2.1 million clones; just over 90% of them were found once. 1.5% to 2% of the sample is in the top ten clones.

The sequencing input was naive CD8+ T cells from PBMCs. Taken with the paper, the label for cell subset or site translates to: CD45RA+CCR7+. The receptor was isolated from a man between 18 and 35 years old in good health. Some clones in this sample may be carry-over from other donors' samples. Here the chain combines TRBV7-9 and TRBJ1-4; TRBD1 might be the D gene, on 6 matching bases. The DNA sequence reads TGTGCCAGCATGCTACGGGGGGCGTTCGGATCAACTAATGAAAAACTGTTTTTT. It translates as CASMLRGAFGSTNEKLFF.